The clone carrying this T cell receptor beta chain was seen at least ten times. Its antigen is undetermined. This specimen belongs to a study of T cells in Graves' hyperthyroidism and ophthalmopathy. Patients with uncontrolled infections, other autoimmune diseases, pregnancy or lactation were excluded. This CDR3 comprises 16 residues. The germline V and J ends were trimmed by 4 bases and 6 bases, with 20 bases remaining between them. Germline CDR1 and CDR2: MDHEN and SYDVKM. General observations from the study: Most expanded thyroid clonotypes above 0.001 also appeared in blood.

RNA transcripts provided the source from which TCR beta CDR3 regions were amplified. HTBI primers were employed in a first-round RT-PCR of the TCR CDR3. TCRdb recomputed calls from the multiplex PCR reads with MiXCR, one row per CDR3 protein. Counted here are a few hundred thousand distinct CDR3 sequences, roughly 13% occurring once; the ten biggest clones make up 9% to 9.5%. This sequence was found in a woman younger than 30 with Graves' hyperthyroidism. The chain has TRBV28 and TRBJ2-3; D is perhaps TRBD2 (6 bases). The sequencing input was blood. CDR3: CASSSPIDPRGDTQYF. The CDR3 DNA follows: TGTGCCAGCAGTTCACCCATAGACCCACGGGGGGATACGCAGTATTTT.